Described below is a single T cell receptor beta chain sequence and its context. This entry is derived from a study of blood T cell repertoires in COVID-19. The wider study: Sites in the United States, Italy and Spain provided acute and convalescent COVID-19 samples.

In the authors' workflow: Reference gene primer amplification in the assay estimated nucleated cell counts. Method: immunoSEQ multiplex PCR; TCRdb's copy keeps in-frame clones and lacks some. Clonal size and the V and J genes are those of that table, whereas D and trimming came from the DNA. Of 150,000 to 200,000 clones detected, 75% to 90% appear once; the ten largest clones hold about 10%. Trimming stripped 6 bases from V and 5 bases from J, with 20 bases between. The CDR3 has 16 amino acids. Germline CDR1 and CDR2: LNHNV and YYDKDF (reference sequence). The TCR sequence derives from a human donor with active or convalescent COVID-19. The donor label of this sample is uncertain. The sample was peripheral blood. The rearrangement links TRBV15 to TRBJ1-3; TRBD1 might be the D (6 bases). This chain's CDR3 is CATREYNGQQRNTIYF. The CDR3 DNA follows: TGTGCCACCAGGGAGTATAATGGACAGCAGCGAAACACCATATATTTT.